Listed here are 28 T cell receptor beta chains from one sample, sequenced in a study of shared clonotypes between healthy human individuals. TCRdb keeps only in-frame clones here, not all; method: immunoSEQ multiplex PCR. The repertoire holds 650,000 to 800,000 clones, with approximately 72% as singletons. The sequenced sample was memory CD4+ T cells sorted from blood. The subset is: CD45RA-negative fraction. The origin of the receptors is a woman aged 25-40 years in good health.

About this clone: This specimen includes other DNA sequences encoding the same CDR3. The chain uses TRBV6-1 and TRBJ1-1, with D perhaps TRBD1 (6 bases). In germline, CDR1 is MNHNS, CDR2 SASEGT. The CDR3 runs to 14 residues. V lost 6 bases, J lost 2 bases, and 13 bases lay in between. The CDR3 spells CASSPRGGNTEAFF. As DNA, the CDR3 is TGTGCCAGCAGCCCCAGGGGTGGTAACACTGAAGCTTTCTTT.

This rearrangement joins TRBV4-1 to TRBJ2-2; no reliable D call. CDR1 is MGHRA, CDR2 YSYEKL, per germline. The CDR3 loop spans 14 amino acids. The V and J ends lost 2 bases and 2 bases respectively, with 6 bases between them. The CDR3 bases are TGCGCCAGCAGCCAACTCTACAACACCGGGGAGCTGTTTTTT. Protein sequence: CASSQLYNTGELFF.

Here the CDR3 reads CASKGDLGNTIYF. DNA for the CDR3: TGTGCCAGCAAGGGGGACCTTGGAAACACCATATATTTT. The rearrangement joins TRBV2 to TRBJ1-3, with TRBD1 as a possible D gene (6 bases). Per germline, CDR1 SNHLY and CDR2 FYNNEI. Between the trimmed V and J ends, which lost 7 bases and 3 bases, there was a span of 10 bases. This CDR3 has 13 residues.

The chain has TRBV4-1 and TRBJ2-3; D is uncertain. The V gene lost 6 bases and the J gene lost 2 bases, with 12 bases spanning the gap. This CDR3 is 14 amino acids long. Germline V gene lookup returns CDR1 MGHRA and CDR2 YSYEKL. CDR3 loop: CASRADPFTDTQYF. CDR3 bases: TGCGCCAGCAGGGCGGACCCATTCACAGATACGCAGTATTTT.

The rearrangement uses TRBV19 and TRBJ1-5; 7 nucleotides match TRBD1. The junction had 7 bases not matched to a gene; V was cut back by 5 bases and J by 0 bases. Germline V gives CDR1 LNHDA, CDR2 SQIVND (reference sequence). CDR3 size: 16 residues. CDR3 sequence reads: CASSLEGAGSNQPQHF. In nucleotides, the CDR3 is TGTGCCAGTAGTCTCGAGGGGGCGGGTAGCAATCAGCCCCAGCATTTT.

The sample holds a few counts of this clone. The rearrangement uses TRBV28 and TRBJ1-1; 7 bases match TRBD1. Germline-derived CDR1 and CDR2 are MDHEN and SYDVKM. The CDR3 is made up of 14 amino acids. The V segment lost 5 bases and the J segment 9 bases; nucleotides outside the gene matches: 12. CDR3 protein: CASSQGGGSSKAFF. CDR3 bases: TGTGCCAGCAGTCAGGGGGGGGGCAGTAGTAAAGCTTTCTTT.

The V gene is TRBV25-1, the J gene TRBJ2-4; the match to TRBD1 covers 11 bases. This CDR3 region has 15 residues. Losses at the gene ends were 7 bases for V and 7 bases for J; bases not matched to a gene: 9. In germline, CDR1 is MGHDK, CDR2 SYGVNS. CDR3: CASTRTGTGGNIQYF. In nucleotides, the CDR3 is TGTGCCAGCACCAGAACCGGGACAGGGGGGAACATTCAGTACTTC. Variable domain in full (rest from reference TRBV25-1 and TRBJ2-4): EADIYQTPRYLVIGTGKKITLECSQTMGHDKMYWYQQDPGMELHLIHYSYGVNSTEKGDLSSESTVSRIRTEHFPLTLESARPSHTSQYLCASTRTGTGGNIQYFGAGTRLSVL.

V usage is TRBV5-1 and J usage is TRBJ2-2; a possible D gene is TRBD2 (6 bases). Germline loops: CDR1 SGHRS, CDR2 YFSETQ. The CDR3 runs 16 residues. Deletions cut 0 bases from V and 0 bases from J, with 9 bases between. DNA of the CDR3: TGCGCCAGCAGCTTGGGGTCTAGCGCGAACACCGGGGAGCTGTTTTTT. Its translation: CASSLGSSANTGELFF. Full variable domain (rest looked up from reference TRBV5-1 and TRBJ2-2): KAGVTQTPRYLIKTRGQQVTLSCSPISGHRSVSWYQQTPGQGLQFLFEYFSETQRNKGNFPGRFSGRQFSNSRSEMNVSTLELGDSALYLCASSLGSSANTGELFFGEGSRLTVL.

A note on this clone: This CDR3 is also generated by other DNA sequences in the sample. The chain joins TRBV5-1 to TRBJ1-3, with TRBD1 as a possible D gene (5 bases). The V gene lost 7 bases and the J gene lost 3 bases, with 14 bases spanning the gap. From germline, CDR1 is SGHRS and CDR2 YFSETQ. The CDR3 covers 14 residues. The CDR3 loop reads CASSPGTDGNTIYF. The CDR3 DNA reads TGCGCCAGCTCCCCCGGGACGGATGGAAACACCATATATTTT.

The chain combines TRBV10-1 with TRBJ2-7; unclear D gene. V was shortened by 0 bases and J by 3 bases, with 9 bases between the two germline ends. The V gene's germline CDR1 is WNHNN and CDR2 SYGVQD (reference sequence). The CDR3 is 14 residues long. CDR3 in amino acids: CASSESRVVYEQYF. The CDR3 DNA follows: TGCGCCAGCAGTGAGTCAAGGGTCGTCTACGAGCAGTACTTC.

V gene TRBV28 combines with J gene TRBJ2-7; a weak D match, TRBD1 (5 bases). Trimming stripped 4 bases from V and 7 bases from J, with 17 bases between. Germline V gives CDR1 MDHEN, CDR2 SYDVKM. This CDR3 spans 14 amino acids. DNA of the CDR3: TGTGCCAGCAGTTCCCCACAGGTGATAGGGGAGCAGTACTTC. Amino acids: CASSSPQVIGEQYF.

The V gene is TRBV5-8, the J gene TRBJ1-2; D is unclear. The germline V gene encodes CDR1 SGHTS and CDR2 YDEGEE. The V end was cut by 1 base, the J end by 5 bases, with 0 bases between. There are 10 residues in the CDR3. DNA of the CDR3: TGTGCCAGCAGCTTGTATGGCTACACCTTC. It codes for CASSLYGYTF.

The V gene is TRBV10-3, the J gene TRBJ1-3, with TRBD1 as a possible D gene (5 bases). The CDR3 sequence is 13 residues long. The V gene lost 7 bases and the J gene lost 4 bases, with 11 bases spanning the gap. CDR1 and CDR2 (germline): ENHRY, SYGVKD. CDR3 sequence reads: CAINPGPGNTIYF. CDR3 bases: TGTGCCATCAATCCGGGGCCGGGAAACACCATATATTTT.

Remarks on this clone: This specimen includes other DNA sequences encoding the same CDR3. The chain employs TRBV11-2 and TRBJ2-3; the D is unclear. Germline CDR1 SGHAT, CDR2 FQNNGV. The CDR3 consists of 15 residues. Trimming cost V 2 bases and J 4 bases, with 13 bases left between them. CDR3 DNA: TGTGCCAGCAGCTTAATGGGAAGGTGGGCAGATACGCAGTATTTT. It codes for CASSLMGRWADTQYF.

CDR3 DNA sequence: TGCGCCAGCAGCTTTTCACTAGCGGTCAATGAGCAGTTCTTC. This gives the protein CASSFSLAVNEQFF. This chain joins TRBV5-1 and TRBJ2-1, with TRBD2 matching 8 bases. Trimming took 2 bases from V and 6 from J; bases not matched to a gene: 4. CDR1 and CDR2 from the germline V gene are SGHRS and YFSETQ. The CDR3 totals 14 residues.

The chain is built from TRBV7-6 and TRBJ1-4; maybe TRBD1 (6 bases). V shed 5 bases and J shed 8 bases, with 18 bases lying between them. CDR1 and CDR2 (germline): SGHVS, FNYEAQ. This CDR3 spans 15 amino acids. CDR3 amino acids: CASSRTGGLGEKLFF. CDR3 DNA: TGTGCCAGCAGCCGTACGGGGGGCCTGGGGGAAAAACTGTTTTTT.

The chain joins TRBV4-1 to TRBJ2-1; no definite D call. The germline gives CDR1 MGHRA, CDR2 YSYEKL. CDR3 size: 14 residues. Trimming took 2 bases from V and 6 from J, leaving 11 bases between them. In DNA, the CDR3 is TGCGCCAGCAGCCAACCAACCCGAGGCAATGAGCAGTTCTTC. Its translation: CASSQPTRGNEQFF.

The rearrangement uses TRBV6-6 and TRBJ2-5; either TRBD1 or TRBD2 may fit D (5 bases each). The germline V gene has CDR1 MNHNY and CDR2 SVGAGI (reference sequence). This CDR3 is 12 amino acids long. Deletions cut 6 bases from V and 5 bases from J, with 10 bases between. In DNA form, the CDR3 reads TGTGCCAGCAGGGGGGAATCGGAGACCCAGTACTTC. Amino acid sequence: CASRGESETQYF.

In this sample, this clone turned up a few times. V gene TRBV27 combines with J gene TRBJ1-1; tentatively, D is TRBD1 (6 bases). V lost 3 bases, J lost 5 bases, and 19 bases lay in between. There are 16 residues in the CDR3. Per the germline V gene, CDR1 is MNHEY and CDR2 is SMNVEV (reference sequence). The CDR3, as DNA: TGTGCCAGCAGTTTTTATGGGGGCGGGAAGGGAACTGAAGCTTTCTTT. This encodes CASSFYGGGKGTEAFF.

The chain employs TRBV12-5 and TRBJ2-7; no clear D. Trimming took 3 bases from V and 2 from J, leaving 2 bases between them. This CDR3 region has 11 residues. The germline V gene has CDR1 LGHNT and CDR2 FRNRAP. The CDR3 sequence is CASGFAYEQYF. CDR3 bases: TGTGCTAGTGGTTTTGCCTACGAGCAGTACTTC.

The chain combines TRBV4-1 with TRBJ2-5; D gene uncertain. This CDR3 has 16 residues. The germline V gene has CDR1 MGHRA and CDR2 YSYEKL. Trimming shortened V by 4 bases and J by 0 bases, and 15 bases separated the two germline ends. CDR3 nucleotides: TGCGCCAGCAGCCGGTGGGGATTGGGGTACCAAGAGACCCAGTACTTC. Residues: CASSRWGLGYQETQYF.

The chain uses TRBV27 and TRBJ1-1; D not certain. Germline lookup yields CDR1 MNHEY and CDR2 SMNVEV (reference sequence). The CDR3 runs 15 residues. V lost 8 bases and J lost 5, with 21 bases in between. CDR3 sequence reads: CASVEKTGGRTEAFF. As DNA, the CDR3 is TGTGCCAGCGTTGAAAAGACGGGAGGGAGGACTGAAGCTTTCTTT.

The chain links TRBV2 to TRBJ2-1, with TRBD2 matching 8 bases. The junction had 4 bases not matched to a gene; V was cut back by 7 bases and J by 2 bases. In germline, CDR1 is SNHLY, CDR2 FYNNEI. There are 14 residues in the CDR3. The CDR3 here is CASNKRETYNEQFF. The CDR3 DNA reads TGTGCCAGCAACAAGCGGGAGACCTACAATGAGCAGTTCTTC.

This chain uses TRBV5-5 with TRBJ2-7; TRBD1 agrees at 9 bases. CDR3 length: 16 residues. Germline CDR1 is SGHKS and CDR2 is YYEKEE (reference sequence). V lost 0 bases, J lost 3 bases, and 7 bases stayed unmatched. CDR3 region: CASSLDRDRVRYEQYF. The CDR3 DNA is TGTGCCAGCAGCTTGGATAGGGACAGGGTTCGCTACGAGCAGTACTTC.

The CDR3 reads CASSPRMQGGNEQFF. Written as DNA, the CDR3 is TGTGCCAGCAGTCCGAGAATGCAGGGGGGCAATGAGCAGTTCTTC. The genes are TRBV7-2 and TRBJ2-1; TRBD1 might be the D (7 bases). This CDR3 is built from 15 residues. Trimming cost V 6 bases and J 6 bases, with 18 bases left between them. Looked up from germline, CDR1 is SGHTA and CDR2 is FQGNSA.

This clone appeared a few times. The chain joins TRBV18 to TRBJ2-1, with D hard to call. CDR1 is KGHSH, CDR2 LQKENI, per germline. The ends were cut back, 3 bases at V and 2 bases at J, with 11 bases in the middle. CDR3 size: 15 residues. The CDR3, as DNA: TGTGCCAGCTCACCCCTTGGGCAGGCCTACAATGAGCAGTTCTTC. Its translation is CASSPLGQAYNEQFF. Supplemented by reference TRBV18 and TRBJ2-1, the full variable domain reads NAGVMQNPRHLVRRRGQEARLRCSPMKGHSHVYWYRQLPEEGLKFMVYLQKENIIDESGMPKERFSAEFPKEGPSILRIQQVVRGDSAAYFCASSPLGQAYNEQFFGPGTRLTVL.

The V gene is TRBV7-2, the J gene TRBJ2-5; D not certain. Trimming took 0 bases from V and 9 from J, leaving 8 bases between them. CDR3 size: 12 residues. CDR1 and CDR2 (germline): SGHTA, FQGNSA. The CDR3 bases are TGTGCCAGCAGCTTAGCCTCCCGTTCCCAGTACTTC. This encodes CASSLASRSQYF.

The rearrangement joins TRBV5-6 to TRBJ1-2; TRBD1 matches 10 bases. V was pared by 2 bases and J by 6 bases, with 13 bases of the junction left unmatched. There are 17 residues in the CDR3. The germline CDR1 and CDR2 sequences are SGHDT and YYEEEE. The CDR3 reads CASSFLGQGRTGDGYTF. Written as DNA, the CDR3 is TGTGCCAGCAGCTTCTTGGGACAGGGGCGGACTGGCGATGGCTACACCTTC.